The 15 T cell receptor beta chains in this list originate from one sample, sequenced in a study of T-cell reconstitution after alpha-beta-depleted transplantation in children. Unique molecular identifiers were used to barcode this TCRbeta library. TCRdb re-analysed the PCR reads in MiXCR, keeping a single row per CDR3 protein. The sample lists fewer than 350,000 distinct CDR3 sequences; around a tenth were seen once. The sample in question was PBMCs, obtained before TCRalphabeta/CD19-depleted stem cell transplant. Receptor source: a boy in the first two years of life with acute myeloid leukemia, due to receive a stem cell transplant.

Ten or more counts support this clonotype. This sequence joins TRBV5-1 and TRBJ2-3; TRBD1 matches at 8 bases. Germline V lookup: CDR1 SGHRS, CDR2 YFSETQ. This CDR3 contains 15 residues. After removal of 0 bases from V and 5 bases from J, the junction contained 5 bases not matched to a gene. CDR3 amino acids: CASSLEGQGGDTQYF. In nucleotides, the CDR3 is TGCGCCAGCAGCTTGGAAGGACAGGGTGGAGATACGCAGTATTTT.

This clonotype was observed many times. This chain connects TRBV5-1 to TRBJ2-2; 10 bases align to TRBD2. Germline V gene sequence: CDR1 SGHRS, CDR2 YFSETQ. V dropped 4 bases and J dropped 7; count of bases not matched to a gene: 7. The CDR3 extends over 15 amino acids. The CDR3 here is CASSPAGGPIGELFF. For the CDR3, the DNA is TGCGCCAGCAGCCCAGCGGGAGGGCCAATCGGGGAGCTGTTTTTT. Using reference TRBV5-1 and TRBJ2-2 for the parts outside the CDR3, the full variable domain is KAGVTQTPRYLIKTRGQQVTLSCSPISGHRSVSWYQQTPGQGLQFLFEYFSETQRNKGNFPGRFSGRQFSNSRSEMNVSTLELGDSALYLCASSPAGGPIGELFFGEGSRLTVL.

This rearrangement joins TRBV11-3 to TRBJ2-1; 10 nucleotides match TRBD2. The germline V gene encodes CDR1 SGHNT and CDR2 YENEEA. CDR3 length equals 15 residues. Losses at the gene ends were 1 base for V and 8 bases for J; bases not matched to a gene: 5. CDR3 amino acids: CASSLVSGGIDEQFF. In DNA form, the CDR3 reads TGTGCCAGCAGCTTAGTTAGCGGGGGGATAGATGAGCAGTTCTTC.

This clonotype was observed at least ten times. The genes are TRBV18 and TRBJ1-1, with D uncertain. V lost 5 bases and J 2 bases, leaving 18 bases between the germline ends. In germline, CDR1 is KGHSH, CDR2 LQKENI. This CDR3 comprises 16 residues. The CDR3 nucleotides are TGTGCCAGCTCATCTAAGGTAGGGTCGGTAAACACTGAAGCTTTCTTT. Its protein is CASSSKVGSVNTEAFF.

As concerns this clonotype: Since a much larger clone is just one base distant, this may be a read error. The CDR3 is CASSYGRDTGERFF. The CDR3 DNA follows: TGTGCCAGCAGTTACGGGAGGGATACCGGGGAGCGGTTTTTT. The chain carries TRBV6-5 and TRBJ2-2, with TRBD2 identical over 7 bases. Per germline, CDR1 MNHEY and CDR2 SVGAGI. The CDR3 is 14 residues long.

This clonotype was recorded many times. In DNA form, the CDR3 reads TGTGCCAGCAGGAACGGGAACGATGAGCAGTTCTTC. Its protein product is CASRNGNDEQFF. The genes are TRBV7-9 and TRBJ2-1; D might be TRBD2 (5 bases). The V and J ends lost 6 bases and 8 bases respectively, with 11 bases between them. Germline V gene data show CDR1 as SEHNR and CDR2 as FQNEAQ (reference sequence). There are 12 residues in the CDR3.

This clonotype was seen at least ten times. This sequence joins TRBV20-1 and TRBJ2-1, with D perhaps being TRBD1 or TRBD2 (5 bases each). The V end lost 6 bases, the J end lost 8 bases, and 20 bases lay between the germline ends. Germline V gives CDR1 DFQATT, CDR2 SNEGSKA (reference sequence). The CDR3 contains 14 residues. CDR3 nucleotides: TGCAGTGCAACCGGGGCCCCACGGGGCGATGAGCAGTTCTTC. Amino acid sequence: CSATGAPRGDEQFF.

J is TRBJ1-2 and V is TRBV7-9, with a possible D match to TRBD1 (5 bases). The CDR3 is made up of 15 amino acids. Deletions cut 1 base from V and 3 bases from J, with 12 bases between. Germline-derived CDR1 and CDR2 are SEHNR and FQNEAQ (reference sequence). CDR3 sequence: CASSLGGRRDYGYTF. CDR3 nucleotide sequence: TGTGCCAGCAGCTTAGGGGGCAGAAGAGACTATGGCTACACCTTC.

This clonotype was counted many times. The genes are TRBV6-5 and TRBJ1-6, with D perhaps matching TRBD1 (6 bases). This CDR3 comprises 16 residues. The ends were cut back, 0 bases at V and 8 bases at J, with 14 bases in the middle. CDR1 MNHEY and CDR2 SVGAGI come from the germline V gene. This CDR3 reads CASSYSSPRGDSPLHF. CDR3 coding DNA: TGTGCCAGCAGTTACTCGTCGCCCAGGGGCGATTCACCCCTCCACTTT.

This clonotype was seen ten or more times. The rearrangement joins TRBV4-3 to TRBJ2-1; weak D call: TRBD2 (5 bases). CDR1 is LGHNA and CDR2 is YSLEER in the germline V gene. The CDR3 has 16 residues. V dropped 0 bases and J dropped 7 bases, with 16 bases sitting between them. CDR3 nucleotides: TGCGCCAGCAGCCAAGATAAAACCGAGGGTGGGAATGAGCAGTTCTTC. Protein product: CASSQDKTEGGNEQFF.

This clonotype has just a few counts. The genes are TRBV20-1 and TRBJ1-6, with D perhaps matching TRBD1 (5 bases). The CDR3 has 17 amino acids. Germline CDR1 DFQATT, CDR2 SNEGSKA (reference sequence). The V end lost 0 bases, the J end lost 10 bases, and 22 bases lay between the germline ends. DNA for the CDR3: TGCAGTGCTAGAGATTCTGCAGGGCAGGGAGGTTTCTCACCCCTCCACTTT. It is translated as CSARDSAGQGGFSPLHF.

This clonotype has ten or more counts. The chain combines TRBV9 with TRBJ2-7; no clear D. The CDR3 contains 14 residues. Germline-derived CDR1 and CDR2 are SGDLS and YYNGEE. Trimming pared 3 bases from V and 1 base from J, leaving 11 bases between. CDR3 amino acids: CASSATGESYEQYF. The CDR3 nucleotides read TGTGCCAGCAGCGCCACCGGAGAGTCCTACGAGCAGTACTTC. The full variable domain, completed using reference TRBV9 and TRBJ2-7, is DSGVTQTPKHLITATGQRVTLRCSPRSGDLSVYWYQQSLDQGLQFLIQYYNGEERAKGNILERFSAQQFPDLHSELNLSSLELGDSALYFCASSATGESYEQYFGPGTRLTVT.

This clonotype was observed a handful of times. V gene TRBV10-3 combines with J gene TRBJ2-2; TRBD1 matches at 7 bases. J gave up 1 base and V 1 base, and 6 bases lay outside the gene matches. CDR1 is ENHRY, CDR2 SYGVKD, per germline. This CDR3 spans 17 amino acids. The CDR3 DNA follows: TGTGCCATCAGTGAGTGGGCCGGGACAGTGAACACCGGGGAGCTGTTTTTT. Its protein is CAISEWAGTVNTGELFF.

This chain connects TRBV12-3 or TRBV12-4 to TRBJ2-2, with 7 bases lining up with TRBD1. The CDR3 has 14 amino acids. With V trimmed by 8 bases and J by 7 bases, 10 bases remained unmatched. The CDR3 protein is CASRTDRINGELFF. As DNA, the CDR3 is TGTGCCAGCCGTACGGACAGGATAAACGGGGAGCTGTTTTTT.

This clonotype was recorded many times. The chain joins TRBV7-9 to TRBJ2-3, with TRBD1 matching over 9 bases. Trimming at V came to 3 bases and at J to 6 bases, leaving 7 bases not matched to a gene. CDR3 length equals 15 residues. Germline CDR1 and CDR2: SEHNR and FQNEAQ (reference sequence). CDR3 coding DNA: TGTGCCAGCAGCTTGAGGGACAGGGAAATTGATACGCAGTATTTT. Protein: CASSLRDREIDTQYF.